Listed below are T cell receptor beta chains from one sample, sequenced in a study of cytomegalovirus exposure and HLA in healthy donors. Some clones are missing from TCRdb's copy, which holds only in-frame ones; the method was immunoSEQ multiplex PCR. The sample includes 150,000 to 200,000 clones, around 85% of them seen just once. Sample: PBMCs. All receptors come from a man aged 50 to 59 in good health and CMV-seropositive. CDR3s include the opening cysteine and the closing phenylalanine or tryptophan. The order of the fields is D gene, clone size, J gene, V gene, CDR3 protein, CDR3 DNA. D genes are given only for firm matches. Not all rows give a size; the values are once, few, many and, for expanded clones, a class.

D: NA; size: NA; J: TRBJ1-1; V: TRBV23-1; CDR3: CASSQSGWGPNTEAFF; DNA: TGCGCCAGCAGTCAATCGGGGTGGGGGCCTAACACTGAAGCTTTCTTT
D: NA; size: NA; J: TRBJ1-2; V: TRBV30; CDR3: CAWTTGQGDGYTF; DNA: TGTGCCTGGACTACAGGTCAAGGAGATGGCTACACCTTC
D: NA; size: NA; J: TRBJ2-5; V: TRBV11-3; CDR3: CASSLGQGLGETQYF; DNA: TGTGCCAGCAGCTTAGGTCAGGGTCTTGGGGAGACCCAGTACTTC
D: TRBD1; size: few; J: TRBJ2-1; V: TRBV30; CDR3: CAWTRTGGGYNEQFF; DNA: TGTGCCTGGACGCGGACAGGGGGCGGCTACAATGAGCAGTTCTTC
D: TRBD1; size: NA; J: TRBJ1-1; V: TRBV29-1; CDR3: CSVEPGQGDTEAFF; DNA: TGCAGCGTTGAACCGGGACAGGGGGACACTGAAGCTTTCTTT
D: NA; size: NA; J: TRBJ2-5; V: TRBV7-6; CDR3: CASSNSPETQYF; DNA: TGTGCCAGCAGCAACAGTCCTGAGACCCAGTACTTC
D: NA; size: NA; J: TRBJ1-1; V: TRBV5-8; CDR3: CASSFGGNTEAFF; DNA: TGTGCCAGCAGCTTCGGGGGGAACACTGAAGCTTTCTTT
D: NA; size: NA; J: TRBJ1-6; V: TRBV2; CDR3: CASRDAGARNNSPLHF; DNA: TGTGCCAGCAGGGACGCAGGGGCACGTAATAATTCACCCCTCCACTTT
D: TRBD1; size: few; J: TRBJ2-7; V: TRBV4-3; CDR3: CASSQADRSSYEQYF; DNA: TGCGCCAGCAGCCAGGCGGACAGGAGCTCCTACGAGCAGTACTTC
D: NA; size: NA; J: TRBJ1-3; V: TRBV30; CDR3: CAWRDSFPSLSGNTIYF; DNA: TGTGCCTGGAGGGACAGTTTCCCGAGTCTCTCTGGAAACACCATATATTTT
D: NA; size: NA; J: TRBJ1-5; V: TRBV6-6; CDR3: CASSSPGQYQPQHF; DNA: TGTGCCAGCAGTTCCCCTGGACAGTATCAGCCCCAGCATTTT
D: TRBD2; size: NA; J: TRBJ2-3; V: TRBV30; CDR3: CAWSLTSGTDTQYF; DNA: TGTGCCTGGAGTCTGACTAGCGGCACAGATACGCAGTATTTT
D: NA; size: NA; J: TRBJ2-3; V: TRBV11-3; CDR3: CASSGLSGNSTDTQYF; DNA: TGTGCCAGCAGCGGGCTTAGCGGTAATAGCACAGATACGCAGTATTTT
D: NA; size: NA; J: TRBJ1-2; V: TRBV30; CDR3: CAWSVRAGGYTF; DNA: TGTGCCTGGAGTGTACGGGCGGGAGGCTACACCTTC
D: TRBD2; size: NA; J: TRBJ2-1; V: TRBV25-1; CDR3: CASRDPGLAGNEQFF; DNA: TGTGCCAGCAGGGACCCTGGACTAGCGGGGAATGAGCAGTTCTTC
D: TRBD1; size: once; J: TRBJ2-3; V: TRBV6-5; CDR3: CASRLRRTGADTQYF; DNA: TGTGCCAGCCGCCTTAGGCGTACAGGGGCAGATACGCAGTATTTT
D: TRBD2; size: NA; J: TRBJ2-1; V: TRBV7-3; CDR3: CASSFRLAGPNEQFF; DNA: TGTGCCAGCAGCTTCCGACTAGCGGGACCCAATGAGCAGTTCTTC
D: NA; size: NA; J: TRBJ2-7; V: TRBV6-1; CDR3: CASRQDRPSVYEQYF; DNA: TGTGCCAGCAGACAAGATAGGCCTAGCGTCTACGAGCAGTACTTC
D: NA; size: NA; J: TRBJ1-1; V: TRBV7-2; CDR3: CASSAQLNTEAFF; DNA: TGTGCCAGCAGCGCACAGCTGAACACTGAAGCTTTCTTT
D: NA; size: NA; J: TRBJ1-1; V: TRBV6-4; CDR3: CASSDRENTEAFF; DNA: TGTGCCAGCAGTGACCGGGAGAACACTGAAGCTTTCTTT
D: NA; size: NA; J: TRBJ2-5; V: TRBV5-4; CDR3: CASSLDGTREAQYF; DNA: TGTGCCAGCAGCTTGGACGGTACAAGAGAGGCCCAGTACTTC
D: TRBD1; size: NA; J: TRBJ1-2; V: TRBV6-6; CDR3: CASSYTGQQGDGYTF; DNA: TGTGCCAGCAGTTATACGGGACAGCAAGGTGATGGCTACACCTTC
D: TRBD2; size: NA; J: TRBJ2-5; V: TRBV27; CDR3: CASRTTSGRRETQYF; DNA: TGTGCCAGCAGGACCACTAGCGGGAGGAGAGAGACCCAGTACTTC
D: NA; size: once; J: TRBJ2-2; V: TRBV4-1; CDR3: CASSPIPTGKHGELFF; DNA: TGCGCCAGCAGCCCTATCCCGACGGGGAAGCACGGGGAGCTGTTTTTT
D: TRBD2; size: NA; J: TRBJ2-7; V: TRBV5-6; CDR3: CASSRLAGDAYEQYF; DNA: TGTGCCAGCAGCCGTCTAGCGGGGGACGCCTACGAGCAGTACTTC
D: NA; size: NA; J: TRBJ2-7; V: TRBV4-1; CDR3: CASSQDQRSYEQYF; DNA: TGCGCCAGCAGCCAAGATCAGCGATCCTACGAGCAGTACTTC
D: TRBD2; size: NA; J: TRBJ2-1; V: TRBV5-1; CDR3: CASSSGLADYNEQFF; DNA: TGCGCCAGCAGCTCGGGACTAGCGGACTACAATGAGCAGTTCTTC
D: NA; size: NA; J: TRBJ1-6; V: TRBV30; CDR3: CAWSLRGNNSPLHF; DNA: TGTGCCTGGAGTCTAAGGGGGAATAATTCACCCCTCCACTTT
D: NA; size: NA; J: TRBJ2-1; V: TRBV19; CDR3: CASSIGNEQFF; DNA: TGTGCCAGTAGTATCGGTAATGAGCAGTTCTTC
D: NA; size: NA; J: TRBJ1-5; V: TRBV19; CDR3: CASSIVGGVGQPQHF; DNA: TGTGCCAGTAGTATAGTGGGAGGGGTGGGTCAGCCCCAGCATTTT
D: NA; size: NA; J: TRBJ1-6; V: TRBV6-1; CDR3: CASSGQTYDNSPLHF; DNA: TGTGCCAGCAGTGGGCAGACTTACGATAATTCACCCCTCCACTTT
D: NA; size: NA; J: TRBJ2-2; V: TRBV18; CDR3: CASSFSGTNTGELFF; DNA: TGTGCCAGCTCATTTTCGGGGACGAACACCGGGGAGCTGTTTTTT
D: NA; size: NA; J: TRBJ1-4; V: TRBV7-9; CDR3: CASSPGTLGEKLFF; DNA: TGTGCCAGCAGCCCTGGGACATTGGGTGAAAAACTGTTTTTT
D: NA; size: NA; J: TRBJ2-2; V: TRBV9; CDR3: CASSVAPGRNTGELFF; DNA: TGTGCCAGCAGCGTAGCTCCGGGGAGAAACACCGGGGAGCTGTTTTTT
D: NA; size: NA; J: TRBJ2-2; V: TRBV30; CDR3: CAWRLGPTGELFF; DNA: TGTGCCTGGAGACTGGGGCCCACCGGGGAGCTGTTTTTT
D: TRBD1; size: NA; J: TRBJ1-2; V: TRBV6-6; CDR3: CASTDRGLFYGYTF; DNA: TGTGCCAGCACCGACAGGGGGCTTTTCTATGGCTACACCTTC
D: NA; size: NA; J: TRBJ1-2; V: TRBV6-1; CDR3: CASSETGRGYTF; DNA: TGTGCCAGCAGTGAAACGGGGAGAGGTTACACCTTC
D: NA; size: NA; J: TRBJ1-1; V: TRBV7-2; CDR3: CASSPSGGAGTEAFF; DNA: TGTGCCAGCAGCCCTTCGGGGGGGGCGGGCACTGAAGCTTTCTTT
D: NA; size: NA; J: TRBJ1-1; V: TRBV7-9; CDR3: CASSLSVNTEAFF; DNA: TGTGCCAGCAGCTTATCCGTCAACACTGAAGCTTTCTTT
D: NA; size: NA; J: TRBJ2-1; V: TRBV11-2; CDR3: CASSPGYNEQFF; DNA: TGTGCCAGCAGCCCGGGTTACAATGAGCAGTTCTTC
D: TRBD2; size: NA; J: TRBJ2-3; V: TRBV2; CDR3: CASSPQGLRTDTQYF; DNA: TGTGCCAGCAGCCCCCAGGGACTACGCACAGATACGCAGTATTTT
D: NA; size: NA; J: TRBJ1-2; V: TRBV15; CDR3: CATSIVKGGYGYTF; DNA: TGTGCCACCAGCATCGTAAAGGGAGGCTATGGCTACACCTTC
D: NA; size: few; J: TRBJ1-5; V: TRBV11-2; CDR3: CASSQGGEPQHF; DNA: TGTGCCAGCAGCCAAGGGGGAGAGCCCCAGCATTTT
D: TRBD2; size: NA; J: TRBJ2-1; V: TRBV7-6; CDR3: CASSPRTSETYNEQFF; DNA: TGTGCCAGCAGCCCCAGGACTAGCGAGACCTACAATGAGCAGTTCTTC
D: TRBD1; size: NA; J: TRBJ1-6; V: TRBV28; CDR3: CASSLLGGRDSPLHF; DNA: TGTGCCAGCAGTTTATTAGGGGGCCGGGATTCACCCCTCCACTTT
D: NA; size: few; J: TRBJ2-5; V: TRBV19; CDR3: CASSILVSAETQYF; DNA: TGTGCCAGTAGTATTCTAGTTTCGGCAGAGACCCAGTACTTC
D: NA; size: NA; J: TRBJ1-2; V: TRBV11-2; CDR3: CASSSDYGYTF; DNA: TGTGCCAGCAGCTCCGACTATGGCTACACCTTC
D: TRBD2; size: NA; J: TRBJ2-1; V: TRBV5-1; CDR3: CASRVAGGGYNEQFF; DNA: TGCGCCAGCAGAGTAGCGGGAGGGGGCTACAATGAGCAGTTCTTC
D: NA; size: NA; J: TRBJ2-5; V: TRBV9; CDR3: CASSVASGGKETQYF; DNA: TGTGCCAGCAGCGTAGCCAGCGGAGGCAAAGAGACCCAGTACTTC
D: NA; size: NA; J: TRBJ2-4; V: TRBV5-6; CDR3: CASSRWAAAGIQYF; DNA: TGTGCCAGCAGCCGTTGGGCAGCCGCGGGCATTCAGTACTTC
D: NA; size: once; J: TRBJ1-6; V: TRBV7-3; CDR3: CASSLAPGGNSPLHF; DNA: TGTGCCAGCAGCTTAGCTCCAGGCGGGAATTCACCCCTCCACTTT
D: NA; size: NA; J: TRBJ1-6; V: TRBV9; CDR3: CASSPSPRQDNSPLHF; DNA: TGTGCCAGCAGCCCCTCGCCTCGACAGGATAATTCACCCCTCCACTTT
D: NA; size: NA; J: TRBJ1-2; V: TRBV7-2; CDR3: CASSIPGAPYGYTF; DNA: TGTGCCAGCAGCATCCCAGGGGCCCCCTATGGCTACACCTTC
D: TRBD1; size: NA; J: TRBJ1-2; V: TRBV9; CDR3: CASSIRQGDGYTF; DNA: TGTGCCAGCAGCATCCGACAGGGGGATGGCTACACCTTC
D: NA; size: NA; J: TRBJ1-4; V: TRBV18; CDR3: CASSPPARGEKLFF; DNA: TGTGCCAGCTCACCACCGGCCCGCGGAGAAAAACTGTTTTTT
D: NA; size: NA; J: TRBJ2-4; V: TRBV30; CDR3: CAWTRGATGRGKNIQYF; DNA: TGTGCCTGGACAAGGGGGGCGACAGGGCGTGGAAAAAACATTCAGTACTTC
D: TRBD1; size: NA; J: TRBJ1-1; V: TRBV6-5; CDR3: CASSSGQAMNTEAFF; DNA: TGTGCCAGCAGTTCGGGACAGGCGATGAACACTGAAGCTTTCTTT
D: NA; size: NA; J: TRBJ1-5; V: TRBV28; CDR3: CASRSGVWQPQHF; DNA: TGTGCCAGCAGATCAGGGGTCTGGCAGCCCCAGCATTTT
D: NA; size: NA; J: TRBJ2-7; V: TRBV9; CDR3: CASSLRGAGHEQYF; DNA: TGTGCCAGCAGCCTCAGAGGTGCGGGCCACGAGCAGTACTTC